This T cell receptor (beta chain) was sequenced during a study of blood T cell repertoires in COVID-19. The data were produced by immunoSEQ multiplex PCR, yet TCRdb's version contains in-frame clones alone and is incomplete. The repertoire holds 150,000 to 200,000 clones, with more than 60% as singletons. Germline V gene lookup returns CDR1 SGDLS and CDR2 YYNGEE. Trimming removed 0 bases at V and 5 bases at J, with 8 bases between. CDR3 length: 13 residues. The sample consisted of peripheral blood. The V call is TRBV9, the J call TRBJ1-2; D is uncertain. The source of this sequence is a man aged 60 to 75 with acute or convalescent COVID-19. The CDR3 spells CASSVAESYGYTF. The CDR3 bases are TGTGCCAGCAGCGTAGCGGAGTCGTATGGCTACACCTTC. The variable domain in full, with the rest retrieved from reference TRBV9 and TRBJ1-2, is DSGVTQTPKHLITATGQRVTLRCSPRSGDLSVYWYQQSLDQGLQFLIQYYNGEERAKGNILERFSAQQFPDLHSELNLSSLELGDSALYFCASSVAESYGYTFGSGTRLTVV.